The next 8 T cell receptor beta chains were all read from a single sample in a study of blood T cells in healthy people across ages. The second PCR ran roughly 6 to 11 cycles with a sample-barcoded 5' primer and J-beta primers. TCRdb re-called the 5' RACE reads through MiXCR, storing one row per CDR3 protein. The data contain around 1.5 million distinct CDR3 sequences, roughly 32% of them seen just once; the ten biggest clones take up approximately 11%. Sequencing input: blood. The receptors originated from a young woman in good health.

The chain uses TRBV2 and TRBJ2-1; TRBD2 aligns across 12 bases. The CDR3 contains 15 residues. Trimming took 1 base from V and 10 from J; bases not matched to a gene: 5. The germline CDR1 and CDR2 sequences are SNHLY and FYNNEI. The CDR3 DNA reads as TGTGCCAGCAGTGAAGGGACTAGCGGGAAGTTGGAGCAGTTCTTC. This translates into CASSEGTSGKLEQFF.

The chain recombines TRBV7-2 with TRBJ2-5, with 9 bases that match TRBD2. J lost 2 bases, V lost 2 bases, and 6 bases had no gene match. The CDR3 loop spans 16 amino acids. Germline lookup yields CDR1 SGHTA and CDR2 FQGNSA. This chain's CDR3 is CASSLLIAGAQETQYF. CDR3 nucleotide sequence: TGTGCCAGCAGCTTATTGATAGCGGGGGCTCAAGAGACCCAGTACTTC.

The V and J genes are TRBV7-6 and TRBJ2-3; 7 nucleotides align to TRBD2. The CDR3 consists of 16 residues. The ends lost 1 base at V and 0 bases at J; junction bases unmatched: 4. Germline loops: CDR1 SGHVS, CDR2 FNYEAQ. The CDR3 DNA reads as TGTGCCAGCAGCTTAGATCCGGGGGGTAGCACAGATACGCAGTATTTT. This gives the protein CASSLDPGGSTDTQYF.

The sample holds a few counts of this clonotype. This sequence joins TRBV12-3 or TRBV12-4 and TRBJ2-1; 7 positions match TRBD1. The CDR3 is made up of 15 amino acids. V shed 6 bases and J 6 bases; nucleotides not matched to a gene: 11. CDR3 DNA sequence: TGTGCCAGCAGCCCCGACAGGGAGCCCGGCAATGAGCAGTTCTTC. Residues: CASSPDREPGNEQFF.

CDR3 DNA: TGTGCCAGCAGTCCCCGAGGCCCCCGGGACCAGTTCTTC. Translated: CASSPRGPRDQFF. The gene calls are TRBV27 and TRBJ2-1; D is possibly TRBD1 or TRBD2 (5 bases each). The CDR3 is 13 residues long. From germline, CDR1 is MNHEY and CDR2 SMNVEV (reference sequence). Trimming cost V 5 bases and J 13 bases, with 18 bases left between them.

This clonotype showed up many times. J is TRBJ2-7 and V is TRBV7-9, with 9 positions matching TRBD2. With 5 bases clipped from V and 3 bases from J, the junction kept 8 bases outside the gene matches. This CDR3 has 15 amino acids. The germline V gene has CDR1 SEHNR and CDR2 FQNEAQ (reference sequence). The CDR3 protein is CASSLGLAGLYEQYF. CDR3 nucleotide sequence: TGTGCCAGCAGCCTGGGGCTAGCGGGACTCTACGAGCAGTACTTC.

This clonotype occurred once. The chain uses TRBV29-1 and TRBJ2-2, with 7 bases identical to TRBD1. Germline V gene lookup returns CDR1 SQVTM and CDR2 ANQGSEA. The junction had 7 bases not matched to a gene; V was cut back by 7 bases and J by 5 bases. This CDR3 spans 13 amino acids. The CDR3 DNA sequence: TGCAGCGCCCCGAGACAGGGAACCGGGGAGCTGTTTTTT. Amino acids: CSAPRQGTGELFF.

This chain uses TRBV18 with TRBJ2-3, with a tentative D call TRBD2 (5 bases). Looked up from germline, CDR1 is KGHSH and CDR2 is LQKENI. This CDR3 comprises 13 residues. V shed 0 bases and J shed 8 bases, with 9 bases lying between them. CDR3 region: CASSPPLDSTQYF. The CDR3 bases are TGTGCCAGCTCACCACCATTGGACTCTACGCAGTATTTT.